These T cell receptor beta chains were read from a single sample in a study of metastatic and nonmetastatic thyroid tumors. TCRdb re-called clones from the PCR reads using MiXCR. The repertoire holds over 15,000 clones, with almost 35% as singletons. Sample: tumor tissue. Receptors were obtained from a female donor with papillary thyroid cancer or a benign thyroid nodule (not recorded which). Some clones in this sample may be carry-over from other donors' samples. Each CDR3 is given with its conserved first and last residue. Each record gives: CDR3 DNA, CDR3 protein, clone size, V gene, D gene, J gene. A D gene is named only where the DNA matches it firmly. Part of the rows lack a size; the others show once, few, many or a class for expanded clones.

cdr3_nt: TGTGCCAGCAGCCCACAGGGGAGAGGCTATGGCTACACCTTC
cdr3_aa: CASSPQGRGYGYTF
clone_size: medium-sized
v_call: TRBV9
d_call: TRBD1
j_call: TRBJ1-2

cdr3_nt: TGTGCCAGCAGCCCCCACCCCCGGACGGCTAACTATGGCTACACCTTC
cdr3_aa: CASSPHPRTANYGYTF
clone_size: NA
v_call: TRBV7-6
d_call: NA
j_call: TRBJ1-2

cdr3_nt: TGCGCCAGCAGCCAAGGAAATACGGGTGGCGAGCAGTACTTC
cdr3_aa: CASSQGNTGGEQYF
clone_size: once
v_call: TRBV4-1
d_call: NA
j_call: TRBJ2-7

cdr3_nt: TGTGCCAGCAGCTCCGTCGACAGGACAACCTACGAGCAGTACTTC
cdr3_aa: CASSSVDRTTYEQYF
clone_size: few
v_call: TRBV12-3/TRBV12-4
d_call: NA
j_call: TRBJ2-7

cdr3_nt: TGTGCCAGCACCCCTCGGGGAGGGACCCCTCACGAGCAGTACTTC
cdr3_aa: CASTPRGGTPHEQYF
clone_size: NA
v_call: TRBV5-8
d_call: TRBD2
j_call: TRBJ2-7

cdr3_nt: TGTGCCATCAGTGAGTCGAGGGGGACGACTGGAAACACCATATATTTT
cdr3_aa: CAISESRGTTGNTIYF
clone_size: medium-sized
v_call: TRBV10-3
d_call: NA
j_call: TRBJ1-3

cdr3_nt: TGTGCCAGCAGCCAAGATTGGGAGGATGGGGCCTATGGCTACACCTTC
cdr3_aa: CASSQDWEDGAYGYTF
clone_size: many
v_call: TRBV3-1
d_call: NA
j_call: TRBJ1-2

cdr3_nt: TGTGCCAGCAGTGACGCGCAAAGGGCCCACACCTTC
cdr3_aa: CASSDAQRAHTF
clone_size: many
v_call: TRBV2
d_call: NA
j_call: TRBJ1-2

cdr3_nt: TGTGCCAGCTCACCTAAGAGCGGGCCCAATGAAGCTTTCTTT
cdr3_aa: CASSPKSGPNEAFF
clone_size: NA
v_call: TRBV18
d_call: NA
j_call: TRBJ1-1

cdr3_nt: TGTGCCAGCAGTTACTCGAAAATGCAGGGCGGGTGGGAGACCCAGTACTTC
cdr3_aa: CASSYSKMQGGWETQYF
clone_size: NA
v_call: TRBV6-7
d_call: NA
j_call: TRBJ2-5

cdr3_nt: TGTGCCAGCTCACACACAGATACGCAGTATTTT
cdr3_aa: CASSHTDTQYF
clone_size: NA
v_call: TRBV18
d_call: NA
j_call: TRBJ2-3

cdr3_nt: TGCGCCAGCAGCCAAGACGACGACAACGAGCAGTACTTC
cdr3_aa: CASSQDDDNEQYF
clone_size: NA
v_call: TRBV4-1
d_call: NA
j_call: TRBJ2-7

cdr3_nt: TGTGCCAGCAGACTACAGGGGGCGGGCGAGCAGTACTTC
cdr3_aa: CASRLQGAGEQYF
clone_size: many
v_call: TRBV2
d_call: TRBD1
j_call: TRBJ2-7

cdr3_nt: TGTGCCAGCAGCTTTGGGGGCTCCTCACCCCTCCACTTT
cdr3_aa: CASSFGGSSPLHF
clone_size: NA
v_call: TRBV5-6
d_call: NA
j_call: TRBJ1-6

cdr3_nt: TGTGCCAGCAGCTCAGGGTTAGTTGGTGAGCAGTACTTC
cdr3_aa: CASSSGLVGEQYF
clone_size: large
v_call: TRBV3-1
d_call: NA
j_call: TRBJ2-7

cdr3_nt: TGCGCCAGCAGCCAATTGAGGCTAGGAGTTAGTCGGTATGGCTACACCTTC
cdr3_aa: CASSQLRLGVSRYGYTF
clone_size: few
v_call: TRBV4-1
d_call: NA
j_call: TRBJ1-2

cdr3_nt: TGCGCCAGCAGCCAAGATGGAGGTATCGGCAATCAGCCCCAGCATTTT
cdr3_aa: CASSQDGGIGNQPQHF
clone_size: many
v_call: TRBV4-1
d_call: NA
j_call: TRBJ1-5

cdr3_nt: TGTGCCTGGAGTGTACTTCGACGGTATGGCTACACCTTC
cdr3_aa: CAWSVLRRYGYTF
clone_size: medium-sized
v_call: TRBV30
d_call: NA
j_call: TRBJ1-2

cdr3_nt: TGTGCCAGCAGCCTTAGGGAACAGGCGCTCCCACAGAAGGATACGCAGTATTTT
cdr3_aa: CASSLREQALPQKDTQYF
clone_size: medium-sized
v_call: TRBV9
d_call: NA
j_call: TRBJ2-3

cdr3_nt: TGTGCCAGCAGGAGAGAAGGATCAGGCTATGGCTACACCTTC
cdr3_aa: CASRREGSGYGYTF
clone_size: NA
v_call: TRBV12-3/TRBV12-4
d_call: NA
j_call: TRBJ1-2

cdr3_nt: TGTGCCAGCAGTTCAGGGCCCGGGACAGCGAACACTGAAGCTTTCTTT
cdr3_aa: CASSSGPGTANTEAFF
clone_size: NA
v_call: TRBV27
d_call: TRBD1
j_call: TRBJ1-1

cdr3_nt: TGTGCCAGCAGCTTCCAGGATGAGCAGTTCTTC
cdr3_aa: CASSFQDEQFF
clone_size: medium-sized
v_call: TRBV11-2
d_call: NA
j_call: TRBJ2-1

cdr3_nt: TGTGCCAGCAGCTTAGGTTCGGGGGGGCAAGAGACCCAGTACTTC
cdr3_aa: CASSLGSGGQETQYF
clone_size: many
v_call: TRBV11-2
d_call: TRBD2
j_call: TRBJ2-5

cdr3_nt: TGTGCCAGCAGCTACAGGGTCTCCGGCGCCGGAGAGCTGTTTTTT
cdr3_aa: CASSYRVSGAGELFF
clone_size: many
v_call: TRBV6-1
d_call: NA
j_call: TRBJ2-2

cdr3_nt: TGTGCCAGCAGCCGCTTTGACTCTAACCAAGAGACCCAGTACTTC
cdr3_aa: CASSRFDSNQETQYF
clone_size: NA
v_call: TRBV11-3
d_call: NA
j_call: TRBJ2-5

cdr3_nt: TGTGCCAGCCAACCGGGACAGGACTACAATGAGCAGTTCTTC
cdr3_aa: CASQPGQDYNEQFF
clone_size: many
v_call: TRBV2
d_call: TRBD1
j_call: TRBJ2-1

cdr3_nt: TGTGCCAGCAGCTTAGCGAAGGGACTTCTGAACACTGAAGCTTTCTTT
cdr3_aa: CASSLAKGLLNTEAFF
clone_size: large
v_call: TRBV7-6
d_call: NA
j_call: TRBJ1-1

cdr3_nt: TGCGCCAGCAGCCAAGATCTGCCGGGACACCACAAAAACATTCAGTACTTC
cdr3_aa: CASSQDLPGHHKNIQYF
clone_size: many
v_call: TRBV4-1
d_call: NA
j_call: TRBJ2-4

cdr3_nt: TGTGCCAGCAGCTTTATCCAGCGCTCGGATACGCAGTATTTT
cdr3_aa: CASSFIQRSDTQYF
clone_size: NA
v_call: TRBV11-2
d_call: NA
j_call: TRBJ2-3

cdr3_nt: TGTGCCACCAGCAGAGGGACAGGGCGCGAGCAGTACTTC
cdr3_aa: CATSRGTGREQYF
clone_size: many
v_call: TRBV15
d_call: TRBD1
j_call: TRBJ2-7

cdr3_nt: TGCGCCAGCAGCCAAGACCCCGACAGGGGGCTCTTGTACGAGCAGTACTTC
cdr3_aa: CASSQDPDRGLLYEQYF
clone_size: NA
v_call: TRBV4-3
d_call: TRBD1
j_call: TRBJ2-7

cdr3_nt: TGTGCCAGCAGCCGCGCTAGCGGGAGGACTTTAACCTACGAGCAGTACTTC
cdr3_aa: CASSRASGRTLTYEQYF
clone_size: few
v_call: TRBV11-2
d_call: TRBD2
j_call: TRBJ2-7

cdr3_nt: TGTGCCAGCAGAGCCGACAGGGCGGATACGCAGTATTTT
cdr3_aa: CASRADRADTQYF
clone_size: few
v_call: TRBV6-1
d_call: TRBD1
j_call: TRBJ2-3

cdr3_nt: TGTGCCAGCAGTGAACGGATTAGCGGGCCTAGCACAGATACGCAGTATTTT
cdr3_aa: CASSERISGPSTDTQYF
clone_size: NA
v_call: TRBV6-1
d_call: TRBD2
j_call: TRBJ2-3

cdr3_nt: TGTGCCAGCAGTTTGGGGCGGGAGATCTCCTACAATGAGCAGTTCTTC
cdr3_aa: CASSLGREISYNEQFF
clone_size: few
v_call: TRBV28
d_call: TRBD2
j_call: TRBJ2-1

cdr3_nt: TGTGCCAGCAGGCTTAGAAACACCATATATTTT
cdr3_aa: CASRLRNTIYF
clone_size: NA
v_call: TRBV6-1
d_call: NA
j_call: TRBJ1-3

cdr3_nt: TGTGCCGGGTCTCAGGGACAGGGGGCTCTTGAAGAAAAACTGTTTTTT
cdr3_aa: CAGSQGQGALEEKLFF
clone_size: many
v_call: TRBV11-2
d_call: TRBD1
j_call: TRBJ1-4

cdr3_nt: TGTGCCAGTAGTGGATTGACAGGGGCCGGGGAGCTGTTTTTT
cdr3_aa: CASSGLTGAGELFF
clone_size: NA
v_call: TRBV19
d_call: TRBD1
j_call: TRBJ2-2

cdr3_nt: TGTGCCAGCAGTGTTCGGGACAACCGAGGGGATACGCAGTATTTT
cdr3_aa: CASSVRDNRGDTQYF
clone_size: medium-sized
v_call: TRBV2
d_call: NA
j_call: TRBJ2-3

cdr3_nt: TGTGCCAGCAGCCGGGGGACTCGCACAGATACGCAGTATTTT
cdr3_aa: CASSRGTRTDTQYF
clone_size: many
v_call: TRBV4-2
d_call: NA
j_call: TRBJ2-3

cdr3_nt: TGTGCCTGTAGCGGGAGCTACGAGCAGTACTTC
cdr3_aa: CACSGSYEQYF
clone_size: few
v_call: TRBV30
d_call: TRBD2
j_call: TRBJ2-7

cdr3_nt: TGTGCCAGCAGCTTACTAGCGGGGGGGACTTACGAGCAGTACTTC
cdr3_aa: CASSLLAGGTYEQYF
clone_size: large
v_call: TRBV11-2
d_call: TRBD2
j_call: TRBJ2-7

cdr3_nt: TGTGCCAGCAGTTCTGACTCAGGGGCCCAGTACTTC
cdr3_aa: CASSSDSGAQYF
clone_size: NA
v_call: TRBV12-3/TRBV12-4
d_call: NA
j_call: TRBJ2-5

cdr3_nt: TGTGCCAGCAGTGAAGGGACAGGGGGAGTAGATACGCAGTATTTT
cdr3_aa: CASSEGTGGVDTQYF
clone_size: NA
v_call: TRBV6-1
d_call: TRBD1
j_call: TRBJ2-3

cdr3_nt: TGTGCCAGCAGTAGGACTAGCGGGGCCTACGAGCAGTACTTC
cdr3_aa: CASSRTSGAYEQYF
clone_size: many
v_call: TRBV27
d_call: TRBD2
j_call: TRBJ2-7

cdr3_nt: TGTGCCAGCAGTTTGTGGGCGGGCCGAGAGCAGTTCTTC
cdr3_aa: CASSLWAGREQFF
clone_size: many
v_call: TRBV12-3/TRBV12-4
d_call: NA
j_call: TRBJ2-1

cdr3_nt: TGTGCCACCGCTGGGCCGGGAAGCTCCTACAATGAGCAGTTCTTC
cdr3_aa: CATAGPGSSYNEQFF
clone_size: many
v_call: TRBV25-1
d_call: NA
j_call: TRBJ2-1

cdr3_nt: TGTGCCAGCAGCCTCGGACGGGGGGGTAATGAAAAACTGTTTTTT
cdr3_aa: CASSLGRGGNEKLFF
clone_size: medium-sized
v_call: TRBV14
d_call: NA
j_call: TRBJ1-4

cdr3_nt: TGTGCCAGCAGCTTGGACAGGGGGCTCCTCTGGGGCTACACCTTC
cdr3_aa: CASSLDRGLLWGYTF
clone_size: many
v_call: TRBV5-6
d_call: TRBD1
j_call: TRBJ1-2

cdr3_nt: TGTGCCAGCAGCCAAGGGCAGGGGATTCGGTATGGCTACACCTTC
cdr3_aa: CASSQGQGIRYGYTF
clone_size: many
v_call: TRBV3-1
d_call: NA
j_call: TRBJ1-2

cdr3_nt: TGTGCCAGCAGTGACAGGGGGTGGTCTGGCTACACCTTC
cdr3_aa: CASSDRGWSGYTF
clone_size: many
v_call: TRBV6-1
d_call: TRBD1
j_call: TRBJ1-2

cdr3_nt: TGTGCCAGCAGTCTGGACTCTCTGTTGGGTGTGATCGAGCAGTACTTC
cdr3_aa: CASSLDSLLGVIEQYF
clone_size: few
v_call: TRBV12-3/TRBV12-4
d_call: NA
j_call: TRBJ2-7

cdr3_nt: TGCAGTGCTCAAGACAGGTCGGTATTGACTGAAGCTTTCTTT
cdr3_aa: CSAQDRSVLTEAFF
clone_size: NA
v_call: TRBV20-1
d_call: NA
j_call: TRBJ1-1

cdr3_nt: TGTGCCAGCAGCTTAGATGGAGATGAGCAGTTCTTC
cdr3_aa: CASSLDGDEQFF
clone_size: NA
v_call: TRBV11-3
d_call: NA
j_call: TRBJ2-1

cdr3_nt: TGTGCCAGCAGCTTATTTGGAGGTTCGCATGGCTACACCTTC
cdr3_aa: CASSLFGGSHGYTF
clone_size: medium-sized
v_call: TRBV7-2
d_call: NA
j_call: TRBJ1-2